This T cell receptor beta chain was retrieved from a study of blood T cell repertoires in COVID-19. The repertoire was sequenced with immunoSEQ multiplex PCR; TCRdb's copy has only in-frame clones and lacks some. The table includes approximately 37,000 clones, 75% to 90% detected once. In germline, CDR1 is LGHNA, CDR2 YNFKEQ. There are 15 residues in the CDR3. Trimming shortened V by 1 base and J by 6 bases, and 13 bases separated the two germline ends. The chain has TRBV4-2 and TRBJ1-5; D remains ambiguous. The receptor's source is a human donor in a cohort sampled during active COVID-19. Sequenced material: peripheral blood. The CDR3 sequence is CASSQASVVSQPQHF. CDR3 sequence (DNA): TGTGCCAGCAGCCAAGCGTCGGTAGTGAGTCAGCCCCAGCATTTT.